This T cell receptor (beta chain) was sequenced during a study of T-cell memory formation after mild COVID-19. Study-level background: Largely donor-specific sequence clusters came from a couple of donors.

Germline lookup yields CDR1 SEHNR and CDR2 FQNEAQ (reference sequence). Unmatched junction bases numbered 5, after V lost 2 bases and J lost 5 bases. This CDR3 contains 16 residues. Study-level results: The pre-infection memory compartment contained some responding clones, suggesting cross-reactive memory joined. The study found contracting CD4+ clones mainly in CM and EM and contracting CD8+ clones in EMRA.

In its sample, this clonotype was seen a few times. Antigen: not known. Barcoded TCR alpha and TCR beta cDNA libraries with UMIs came from 5'RACE using constant-segment primers. TCRdb independently ran MiXCR on the 5' RACE reads; one entry per CDR3 protein. The sample yields tens of thousands of distinct CDR3 sequences, about 13% seen once. The sample was PBMCs or a T cell subset sorted from them (not recorded which). This sequence joins TRBV7-9 and TRBJ1-5; 11 bases agree with TRBD1. The source of this sequence is an adult woman who had mild COVID-19 (a few samples of this study predate the infection). Cell type and time point are not known. CDR3 amino acids: CASSLSGQGAHQPQHF. The CDR3 DNA sequence: TGTGCCAGCAGCTTATCCGGACAGGGGGCACATCAGCCCCAGCATTTT.